This T cell receptor (beta chain) was sequenced during a study of cytomegalovirus exposure and HLA in healthy donors. Study overall: In a later analysis, the roughly 130 validation repertoires were reported to have used the same platform as the 600 to 700 first-cohort repertoires. Study results and limitations: A classifier reportedly called cytomegalovirus status with high sensitivity and specificity. The study flagged about 160 TCR beta chains as cytomegalovirus-associated.

Of note for this clone: Antigen specificity is unknown.

Data came from immunoSEQ multiplex PCR; TCRdb stores just in-frame clones and leaves some out. The profile covers about 220,000 clones, with about 89% appearing a single time and 0.8% to 1.2% taken by the ten largest. Germline CDR1 MNHEY, CDR2 SVGAGI. The CDR3 consists of 14 residues. J gave up 4 bases and V 5 bases, and 5 bases lay outside the gene matches. The study drew the donors from its approximately 120-subject validation cohort, separate from the 666-subject first cohort. The sample comprised PBMCs. The chain links TRBV6-5 to TRBJ2-7; 10 nucleotides align to TRBD1. The sequence derives from a woman younger than 30 in good health and CMV-seronegative. The CDR3 region is CASSRDRGRYEQYF. The CDR3 region has the DNA TGTGCCAGCAGTCGGGACAGGGGACGTTACGAGCAGTACTTC.